This entry lists 15 T cell receptor beta chains sequenced from one sample in a study of response to subunit inactivated influenza vaccine. One entry per CDR3 protein, called by TCRdb with MiXCR from the RT-PCR reads. The table shows around 470,000 distinct CDR3 sequences, with around 7.9% occurring only once. Here the sequenced sample was PBMCs from blood, taken roughly 24 months after vaccination. These receptors all stem from a man between 50 and 69 years old who received an inactivated influenza vaccine.

The chain combines TRBV4-2 with TRBJ1-5, with 9 bases matching TRBD1. From germline, CDR1 is LGHNA and CDR2 YNFKEQ. Trimming at V came to 0 bases and at J to 2 bases, leaving 11 bases not matched to a gene. The CDR3 is 19 residues long. The CDR3 reads CASSQDPVQGANGNQPQHF. Written as DNA, the CDR3 is TGTGCCAGCAGCCAAGACCCAGTACAGGGGGCGAACGGCAATCAGCCCCAGCATTTT.

This clonotype was recorded at least ten times. The V gene is TRBV6-2 or TRBV6-3, the J gene TRBJ2-3; D might be TRBD2 (5 bases). The ends were cut back, 6 bases at V and 4 bases at J, with 17 bases in the middle. The CDR3 spans 15 residues. Germline values: CDR1 MNHEY, CDR2 SVGEGT. CDR3 sequence (DNA): TGTGCCAGCAGCACGGAGGTGGGGTGGCCAGATACGCAGTATTTT. Its protein is CASSTEVGWPDTQYF.

This clonotype was picked up many times. V usage is TRBV7-9 and J usage is TRBJ1-1, with D unresolved. Germline V gene sequence: CDR1 SEHNR, CDR2 FQNEAQ (reference sequence). Trimming removed 5 bases at V and 3 bases at J, with 7 bases between. The CDR3 extends over 12 amino acids. This CDR3 reads CASSPRDTEAFF. The CDR3 bases are TGTGCCAGCAGCCCCCGGGACACTGAAGCTTTCTTT.

A few counts support this clonotype. The rearrangement links TRBV20-1 to TRBJ1-5; D is unresolved. V dropped 1 base and J dropped 5 bases, with 9 bases sitting between them. The V gene's germline CDR1 is DFQATT and CDR2 SNEGSKA (reference sequence). The CDR3 extends over 13 amino acids. The CDR3 loop reads CSARVSSDQPQHF. Here the CDR3 DNA reads TGCAGTGCTAGAGTGTCATCCGATCAGCCCCAGCATTTT.

The table lists this clonotype with a few counts. V gene TRBV7-9 combines with J gene TRBJ1-6; no clear D gene. The CDR3 contains 12 residues. The V gene lost 5 bases and the J gene lost 3 bases, with 2 bases spanning the gap. Germline CDR1 and CDR2: SEHNR and FQNEAQ (reference sequence). CDR3 region: CASSNYNSPLHF. The DNA of the CDR3 is TGTGCCAGCAGCAACTATAATTCACCCCTCCACTTT. Full variable domain (remainder filled in from reference TRBV7-9 and TRBJ1-6): DTGVSQNPRHKITKRGQNVTFRCDPISEHNRLYWYRQTLGQGPEFLTYFQNEAQLEKSRLLSDRFSAERPKGSFSTLEIQRTEQGDSAMYLCASSNYNSPLHFGNGTRLTVT.

This clonotype was seen a single time. V gene TRBV10-2 combines with J gene TRBJ2-5; D may match TRBD1 or TRBD2 (5 bases each). In germline, CDR1 is WSHSY, CDR2 SAAADI. This CDR3 spans 11 amino acids. V lost 10 bases to trimming and J lost 5 bases, with 11 bases between them. The CDR3 sequence is CATEWGETQYF. The DNA of the CDR3 is TGCGCCACTGAATGGGGGGAGACCCAGTACTTC.

This clonotype was found a few times. The V gene is TRBV4-2, the J gene TRBJ1-5; D not certain. The germline V gene has CDR1 LGHNA and CDR2 YNFKEQ. Trimming left V 1 base short and J 6 bases short, with 13 bases between. The CDR3 has 15 amino acids. CDR3 amino acids: CASSQVELGSQPQHF. The CDR3 DNA follows: TGTGCCAGCAGCCAAGTAGAGCTGGGGAGTCAGCCCCAGCATTTT.

The rearrangement links TRBV6-2 or TRBV6-3 to TRBJ1-5; D ambiguous. With 2 bases removed from V and 1 base from J, the gap between germline ends came to 9 bases. CDR3 length: 15 residues. Germline CDR1 is MNHEY and CDR2 is SVGEGT. CDR3 loop: CASSYQVLSNQPQHF. The DNA of the CDR3 is TGTGCCAGCAGTTACCAAGTTCTCAGCAATCAGCCCCAGCATTTT.

This clonotype was recorded a few times. J is TRBJ2-1 and V is TRBV6-1, with D possibly being TRBD1 (6 bases). Per germline, CDR1 MNHNS and CDR2 SASEGT. Trimming removed 8 bases at V and 6 bases at J, with 17 bases between. The CDR3 length is 14 residues. CDR3 residues: CASDVASGVNEQFF. The CDR3 DNA reads TGTGCCAGCGACGTAGCCTCAGGGGTCAATGAGCAGTTCTTC.

The chain uses TRBV5-1 and TRBJ2-1; 12 bases are shared with TRBD1. Looked up from germline, CDR1 is SGHRS and CDR2 is YFSETQ. Trimming took 2 bases from V and 8 from J; bases not matched to a gene: 8. The length of the CDR3 is 16 residues. The DNA for the CDR3 is TGCGCCAGCAGCTTACTGGGACAGGGGGCGCGCGATGAGCAGTTCTTC. It translates to CASSLLGQGARDEQFF.

This clonotype was picked up many times. This sequence joins TRBV18 and TRBJ1-5; D perhaps matches TRBD1 (5 bases). Germline V lookup: CDR1 KGHSH, CDR2 LQKENI. V was cut by 4 bases and J by 3 bases, with 7 bases left in between. The CDR3 has 13 amino acids. The DNA of the CDR3 is TGTGCCAGCTCACAGGACATCAATCAGCCCCAGCATTTT. Amino acid sequence: CASSQDINQPQHF.

Many counts were recorded for this clonotype. V is TRBV7-9 and J is TRBJ2-4; 16 bases map to TRBD2. This CDR3 has 16 residues. V lost 4 bases and J lost 8; bases outside the gene matches: 5. The germline V gene encodes CDR1 SEHNR and CDR2 FQNEAQ (reference sequence). The CDR3 protein is CASSSGLAGGPDIQYF. The CDR3 DNA reads as TGTGCCAGCAGCTCGGGACTAGCGGGAGGGCCCGACATTCAGTACTTC.

This clonotype was counted ten times or more. The chain uses TRBV6-2 or TRBV6-3 and TRBJ2-1; TRBD2 agrees at 9 bases. Germline lookup yields CDR1 MNHEY and CDR2 SVGEGT. J gave up 0 bases and V 3 bases, and 9 bases lay outside the gene matches. There are 18 residues in the CDR3. CDR3 residues: CASSYMLAGTISYNEQFF. CDR3 bases: TGTGCCAGCAGTTATATGCTAGCGGGAACCATCTCCTACAATGAGCAGTTCTTC.

This clonotype was recorded a few times. This rearrangement joins TRBV6-1 to TRBJ2-7; D tentatively reads TRBD1 or TRBD2 (5 bases each). Germline CDR1 reads MNHNS; CDR2 reads SASEGT. The CDR3 runs 13 residues. V lost 6 bases to trimming and J lost 2 bases, with 11 bases between them. CDR3 residues: CASRTGLTYEQYF. The CDR3 DNA reads TGTGCCAGCAGGACGGGGCTAACCTACGAGCAGTACTTC.

J is TRBJ2-7 and V is TRBV30, with TRBD2 as a possible D gene (5 bases). The CDR3 is 12 residues long. V lost 0 bases to trimming and J lost 4 bases, with 7 bases between them. Germline loops: CDR1 GTSNPN, CDR2 SVGIG (reference sequence). In DNA, the CDR3 is TGTGCCTGGAGTGTACGGGGATACGAGCAGTACTTC. It translates to CAWSVRGYEQYF. Full variable domain (outside the CDR3, taken from reference TRBV30 and TRBJ2-7): SQTIHQWPATLVQPVGSPLSLECTVEGTSNPNLYWYRQAAGRGLQLLFYSVGIGQISSEVPQNLSASRPQDRQFILSSKKLLLSDSGFYLCAWSVRGYEQYFGPGTRLTVT.